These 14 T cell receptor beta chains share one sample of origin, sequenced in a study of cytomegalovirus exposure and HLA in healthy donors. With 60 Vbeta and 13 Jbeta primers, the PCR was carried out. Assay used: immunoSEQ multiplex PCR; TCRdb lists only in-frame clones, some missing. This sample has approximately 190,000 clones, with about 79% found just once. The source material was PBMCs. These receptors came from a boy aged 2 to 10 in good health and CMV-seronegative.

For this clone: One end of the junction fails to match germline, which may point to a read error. The CDR3 spells CASSLTVSSETQYF. The CDR3 region has the DNA TGTGCTAGCAGCTTAACAGTTAGTTCAGAGACCCAGTACTTC. The chain carries TRBV7-7 and TRBJ2-5; D not resolved. Germline CDR1 reads SSHAT; CDR2 reads FNYEAQ (reference sequence). The CDR3 length is 14 residues.

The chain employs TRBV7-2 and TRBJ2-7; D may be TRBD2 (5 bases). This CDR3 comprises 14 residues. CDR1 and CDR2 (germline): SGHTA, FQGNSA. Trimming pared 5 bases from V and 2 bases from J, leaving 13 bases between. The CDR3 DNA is TGTGCCAGCAGCGGCGGGTGGGGTCCCTACGAGCAGTACTTC. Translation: CASSGGWGPYEQYF.

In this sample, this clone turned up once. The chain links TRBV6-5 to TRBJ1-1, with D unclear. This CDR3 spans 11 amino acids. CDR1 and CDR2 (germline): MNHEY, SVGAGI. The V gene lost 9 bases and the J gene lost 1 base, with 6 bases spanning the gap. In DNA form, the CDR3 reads TGTGCCAGTGGCAGGAACACTGAAGCTTTCTTT. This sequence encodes CASGRNTEAFF.

For the CDR3, the DNA is TGTGCCAGCTCACCAATCGGGGGACTTAGAGAAAAACTGTTTTTT. It encodes CASSPIGGLREKLFF. This sequence joins TRBV18 and TRBJ1-4, with a tentative D call TRBD1 (5 bases). The germline V gene has CDR1 KGHSH and CDR2 LQKENI. The CDR3 sequence is 15 residues long. V dropped 2 bases and J dropped 8 bases, with 15 bases sitting between them.

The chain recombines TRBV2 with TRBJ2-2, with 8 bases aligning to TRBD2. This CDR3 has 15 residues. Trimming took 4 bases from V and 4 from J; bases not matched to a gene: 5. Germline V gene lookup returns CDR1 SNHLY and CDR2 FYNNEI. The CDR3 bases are TGTGCCAGCAGTGGCGTAGCGGGGCCCACCGGGGAGCTGTTTTTT. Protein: CASSGVAGPTGELFF. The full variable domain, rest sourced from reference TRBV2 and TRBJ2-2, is EPEVTQTPSHQVTQMGQEVILRCVPISNHLYFYWYRQILGQKVEFLVSFYNNEISEKSEIFDDQFSVERPDGSNFTLKIRSTKLEDSAMYFCASSGVAGPTGELFFGEGSRLTVL.

The CDR3 is CASSRRQGAKYGYTF. CDR3 DNA sequence: TGTGCCAGCTCACGAAGACAGGGAGCGAAGTATGGCTACACCTTC. The V gene is TRBV18, the J gene TRBJ1-2; 7 positions agree with TRBD1. The junction had 10 bases not matched to a gene; V was cut back by 4 bases and J by 5 bases. Germline CDR1 is KGHSH and CDR2 is LQKENI. The CDR3 is made up of 15 amino acids.

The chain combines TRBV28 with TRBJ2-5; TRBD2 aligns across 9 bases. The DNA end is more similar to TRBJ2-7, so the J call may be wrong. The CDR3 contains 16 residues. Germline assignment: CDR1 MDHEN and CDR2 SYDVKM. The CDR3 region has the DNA TGTGCCAGCAGCAACCTAGCGGGGCGGGACGCCTACGAGCAGTACTTC. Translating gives CASSNLAGRDAYEQYF.

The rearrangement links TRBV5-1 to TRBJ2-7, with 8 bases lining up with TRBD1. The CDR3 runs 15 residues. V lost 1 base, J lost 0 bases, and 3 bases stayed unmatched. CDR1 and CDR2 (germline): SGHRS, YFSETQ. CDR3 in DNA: TGCGCCAGCAGCTTGACAGGGGGGACCTCCTACGAGCAGTACTTC. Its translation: CASSLTGGTSYEQYF.

In DNA form, the CDR3 reads TGTGCCATCAGAACGGCACAAGCGACCGGGGAGCTGTTTTTT. Residues: CAIRTAQATGELFF. The genes are TRBV10-3 and TRBJ2-2; D gene unclear. This CDR3 has 14 amino acids. V dropped 6 bases and J dropped 5 bases, with 13 bases sitting between them. The V gene's germline CDR1 is ENHRY and CDR2 SYGVKD.

The DNA for the CDR3 is TGTGCCAGCAGTTATACTTCGGGAGACTCCTATGGCTACACCTTC. As protein: CASSYTSGDSYGYTF. The V gene is TRBV6-5, the J gene TRBJ1-2; D ambiguous. Trimming shortened V by 3 bases and J by 4 bases, and 15 bases separated the two germline ends. Germline lookup yields CDR1 MNHEY and CDR2 SVGAGI. This CDR3 is 15 amino acids long.

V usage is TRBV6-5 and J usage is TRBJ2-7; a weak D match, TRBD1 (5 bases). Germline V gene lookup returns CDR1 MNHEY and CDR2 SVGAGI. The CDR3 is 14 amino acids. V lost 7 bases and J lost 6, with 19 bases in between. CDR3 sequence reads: CASTIYPDGAEQYF. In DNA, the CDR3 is TGTGCCAGCACCATTTACCCGGATGGGGCCGAGCAGTACTTC.

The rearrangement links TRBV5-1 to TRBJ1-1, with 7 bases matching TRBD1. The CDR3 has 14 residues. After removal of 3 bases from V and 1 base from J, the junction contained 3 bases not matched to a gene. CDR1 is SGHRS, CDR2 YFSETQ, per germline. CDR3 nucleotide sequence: TGCGCCAGCAGCTGGGGGGACAGGAACACTGAAGCTTTCTTT. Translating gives CASSWGDRNTEAFF.

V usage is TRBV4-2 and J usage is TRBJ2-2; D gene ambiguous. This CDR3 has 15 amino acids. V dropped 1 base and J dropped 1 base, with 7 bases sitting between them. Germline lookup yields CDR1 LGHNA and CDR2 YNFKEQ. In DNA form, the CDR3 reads TGTGCCAGCAGCCAAGTAGAACGGAACACCGGGGAGCTGTTTTTT. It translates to CASSQVERNTGELFF.

The CDR3 reads CASSRSGGGSGTQYF. As DNA, the CDR3 is TGTGCCAGCAGCCGTAGCGGGGGGGGAAGCGGGACCCAGTACTTC. The chain has TRBV7-9 and TRBJ2-5, with 11 nucleotides matching TRBD2. Germline trimming cut 5 bases from V and 7 bases from J; bases unmatched to any gene: 9. The CDR3 has 15 residues. CDR1 is SEHNR, CDR2 FQNEAQ, per germline (reference sequence).